Below are 11 T cell receptor beta chains sequenced from a single sample in a study of blood T cell repertoires in COVID-19. Clones were sequenced by immunoSEQ multiplex PCR, and TCRdb holds only the in-frame ones, with some missing. The sample comprises 150,000 to 200,000 clones, over 80% of which are singletons, and 8.4% rests with the top ten. The sequenced sample consisted of peripheral blood. These receptors originate from a woman in her 70s with acute or convalescent COVID-19.

This chain connects TRBV27 to TRBJ2-7; possibly TRBD2 for D (5 bases). The V and J ends lost 0 bases and 2 bases respectively, with 8 bases between them. CDR1 is MNHEY, CDR2 SMNVEV, per germline (reference sequence). This CDR3 has 14 residues. This CDR3 reads CASSLSGAAYEQYF. The CDR3 nucleotides read TGTGCCAGCAGTTTATCGGGAGCAGCCTACGAGCAGTACTTC.

This clone was detected once. J is TRBJ2-5 and V is TRBV7-2; TRBD2 might be the D (5 bases). This CDR3 is built from 13 residues. Germline V gives CDR1 SGHTA, CDR2 FQGNSA. V lost 4 bases and J 6 bases, leaving 12 bases between the germline ends. The CDR3 spells CASSSRGGKTQYF. CDR3 DNA: TGTGCCAGCAGCTCCCGGGGTGGTAAGACCCAGTACTTC.

This rearrangement joins TRBV2 to TRBJ2-7; possibly TRBD1 for D (6 bases). The V end was cut by 4 bases, the J end by 5 bases, with 18 bases between. The CDR3 runs to 15 residues. Germline V CDR1 and CDR2: SNHLY, FYNNEI. CDR3 sequence reads: CASSGGPWGFDEQYF. The CDR3 DNA reads TGTGCCAGCAGTGGGGGGCCCTGGGGGTTCGACGAGCAGTACTTC.

J is TRBJ2-2 and V is TRBV29-1; 7 bases match TRBD2. The germline gives CDR1 SQVTM, CDR2 ANQGSEA. CDR3 length: 19 amino acids. V was clipped by 1 base and J by 4 bases; unmatched bases: 18. This CDR3 reads CSVEVELWSSGASTGELFF. CDR3 nucleotide sequence: TGCAGCGTTGAAGTGGAACTTTGGTCTAGCGGAGCTAGCACCGGGGAGCTGTTTTTT.

The genes are TRBV23-1 and TRBJ1-5; 10 bases are shared with TRBD1. TRBV23-1 is filed as an ORF, its function uncertain. This CDR3 has 11 residues. In nucleotides, the CDR3 is TGCGCGGGACAGGGGTTCCAGCCCCAGCATTTT. Amino acid sequence: CAGQGFQPQHF.

This sequence joins TRBV6-5 and TRBJ1-1; 7 nucleotides match TRBD1. The CDR3 has 15 residues. V was pared by 4 bases and J by 4 bases, with 9 bases of the junction left unmatched. Germline CDR1 and CDR2: MNHEY and SVGAGI. CDR3 in amino acids: CASSLSTGYGTEAFF. The CDR3 coding sequence is TGTGCCAGCAGTTTATCGACAGGGTATGGCACTGAAGCTTTCTTT.

CDR3 in DNA: TGTGCCAGCAGCCACGACAACATCAATGAGCAGTTCTTC. Residues: CASSHDNINEQFF. J is TRBJ2-1 and V is TRBV3-1 (or the pseudogene TRBV3-2); D gene ambiguous. Per the germline V gene, CDR1 is LGHDT and CDR2 is YNNKEL (reference sequence). The CDR3 spans 13 residues. V was shortened by 3 bases and J by 6 bases, with 9 bases between the two germline ends.

CDR3 sequence (DNA): TGTGCCAGCTCACCAGACAGGGGGTCCTACGAGCAGTACTTC. Translation gives CASSPDRGSYEQYF. The rearrangement joins TRBV18 to TRBJ2-7; 9 bases are a match to TRBD1. The CDR3 consists of 14 residues. Germline lookup yields CDR1 KGHSH and CDR2 LQKENI. The junction had 0 bases not matched to a gene; V was cut back by 2 bases and J by 1 base.

This clone was found a few times. This chain uses TRBV7-8 with TRBJ2-2; the D gene is possibly TRBD2 (6 bases). V shed 1 base and J shed 6 bases, with 15 bases lying between them. Germline CDR1 SGHVS, CDR2 FQNEAQ. The CDR3 runs 16 residues. The CDR3 is CASSLVGGEGAGELFF. The DNA for the CDR3 is TGTGCCAGCAGCTTAGTCGGGGGAGAGGGAGCCGGGGAGCTGTTTTTT.

V gene TRBV30 combines with J gene TRBJ2-2, with TRBD2 matching over 9 bases. V gave up 0 bases and J gave up 5 bases; unmatched junction bases: 4. The CDR3 runs to 15 residues. Per germline, CDR1 GTSNPN and CDR2 SVGIG (reference sequence). In DNA form, the CDR3 reads TGTGCCTGGAGTGTTTTAGCGGGAGTTACCGGGGAGCTGTTTTTT. Protein product: CAWSVLAGVTGELFF.

The chain recombines TRBV7-8 with TRBJ2-3; D uncertain. V was shortened by 5 bases and J by 4 bases, with 16 bases between the two germline ends. CDR1 and CDR2 (germline): SGHVS, FQNEAQ. CDR3 length equals 15 residues. The CDR3 sequence is CASSQRLGNADTQYF. The CDR3, as DNA: TGTGCCAGCAGCCAACGGCTAGGTAACGCAGATACGCAGTATTTT.